This T cell receptor (beta chain) comes out of a study of identifying expanded T cells in peripheral blood. V dropped 0 bases and J dropped 9; count of bases not matched to a gene: 4. CDR1 SGHRS and CDR2 YFSETQ come from the germline V gene. The CDR3 has 15 residues. Sequencing used immunoSEQ multiplex PCR; TCRdb keeps in-frame clones, though not all of them. The sample has around 100,000 clones, 85% to 90% seen once. The chain is built from TRBV5-1 and TRBJ1-6, with TRBD1 matching over 9 bases. The sequenced sample consisted of blood. The receptor's source is a person aged 18 to 75 in good health. The CDR3 region has the DNA TGCGCCAGCAGCTTGGGGGGACAGGGTACTTCACCCCTCCACTTT. It encodes CASSLGGQGTSPLHF.